Shown below are 18 T cell receptor beta chains from a single sample sequenced in a study of tumor-infiltrating lymphocytes in oesophageal squamous cell carcinoma. TCRdb called the PCR reads again in MiXCR, with one record for every CDR3 protein. Among 20,000 to 25,000 distinct CDR3 sequences listed, under 45% were seen once. The sequencing sample was made of esophageal tumor tissue. These receptors originate from a male donor with esophageal squamous cell carcinoma.

At least ten counts were recorded for this clonotype. CDR3 in DNA: TGTGCCAGCAGGACCACAGGGTCAGATACGCAGTATTTT. Encoded protein: CASRTTGSDTQYF. J is TRBJ2-3 and V is TRBV6-1, with D perhaps matching TRBD1 (6 bases). Trimming pared 6 bases from V and 4 bases from J, leaving 11 bases between. The CDR3 sequence is 13 residues long. Germline loops: CDR1 MNHNS, CDR2 SASEGT.

V gene TRBV2 combines with J gene TRBJ2-6, with a tentative D call TRBD2 (5 bases). V was trimmed by 3 bases and J by 2 bases, leaving 11 bases between them. Germline V gene sequence: CDR1 SNHLY, CDR2 FYNNEI. CDR3 length: 16 amino acids. The CDR3 sequence: CASSELGRAGANVLTF. CDR3 nucleotide sequence: TGTGCCAGCAGTGAGTTAGGGCGGGCTGGGGCCAACGTCCTGACTTTC.

This sequence joins TRBV7-1 and TRBJ2-3; 8 bases fit TRBD1. TRBV7-1 qualifies as an ORF whose function is uncertain. The CDR3 has 13 amino acids. J lost 11 bases, V lost 5 bases, and 9 bases had no gene match. CDR3 residues: CASSPDRDAEQYF. CDR3 in DNA: TGTGCCAGCAGCCCGGACAGGGATGCCGAGCAGTATTTT.

This clonotype was seen only once. The rearrangement links TRBV9 to TRBJ2-4; possibly TRBD2 for D (6 bases). The DNA end lines up better with TRBJ2-6; the J call may be wrong. This CDR3 has 16 residues. Germline loops: CDR1 SGDLS, CDR2 YYNGEE. CDR3: CASSVATGAGANVLTF. The CDR3 bases are TGTGCCAGCAGCGTAGCTACGGGGGCTGGGGCCAACGTCCTGACTTTC.

The chain has TRBV7-9 and TRBJ2-6; D unresolved. The J call may not be correct, given that the DNA end is closer to TRBJ2-7. The CDR3 runs 12 residues. The germline gives CDR1 SEHNR, CDR2 FQNEAQ (reference sequence). The CDR3 region has the DNA TGTGCCAGCAGCTTGAGGCCCGGGGAGCAGTACTTC. It codes for CASSLRPGEQYF.

Note on this clonotype: The CDR3 does not close with the conserved phenylalanine or tryptophan, likely indicating a read error. Because the CDR3's place on the DNA is in doubt, the DNA is left out and the CDR3 is given as listed by TCRdb. The CDR3 protein is CASSPRPGVVNYGYTFGS. The chain combines TRBV7-2 with TRBJ2-5; the table names TRBD1, a call not compared with the DNA. The CDR3 totals 18 residues, both ends included. CDR1 is SGHTA and CDR2 is FQGNSA in the germline V gene.

The chain links TRBV19 to TRBJ2-2; no clear D. The CDR3 sequence is 14 residues long. The germline V and J ends were trimmed by 0 bases and 1 base, with 3 bases remaining between them. Germline CDR1 is LNHDA and CDR2 is SQIVND (reference sequence). The CDR3 reads CASSIERNTGELFF. As DNA, the CDR3 is TGTGCCAGTAGTATAGAGAGGAACACCGGGGAGCTGTTTTTT.

In this sample, this clonotype turned up once. This chain connects TRBV6-5 to TRBJ2-4; D unclear. The CDR3 consists of 15 residues. Trimming removed 3 bases at V and 7 bases at J, with 16 bases between. Germline V gene sequence: CDR1 MNHEY, CDR2 SVGAGI. This CDR3 reads CASSYSRTLANIQYF. The CDR3 DNA reads TGTGCCAGCAGTTATTCCCGAACCCTGGCGAACATTCAGTACTTC.

By frequency in the sample, this clonotype is medium-sized (0.01 to 0.1%). This chain uses TRBV7-8 with TRBJ1-6; perhaps TRBD1 as D (6 bases). Trimming pared 1 base from V and 7 bases from J, leaving 17 bases between. There are 17 residues in the CDR3. CDR1 and CDR2 (germline): SGHVS, FQNEAQ. Here the CDR3 DNA reads TGTGCCAGCAGCTTAGATTTAGGCAGGGGACAAAATTCACCCCTCCACTTT. Translating gives CASSLDLGRGQNSPLHF.

Only a few counts were recorded for this clonotype. The V call is TRBV24-1, the J call TRBJ2-1; 8 nucleotides agree with TRBD2. Germline V lookup: CDR1 KGHDR, CDR2 SFDVKD. CDR3 length equals 16 residues. V shed 3 bases and J 7 bases; nucleotides not matched to a gene: 10. The DNA of the CDR3 is TGTGCCACCAGTGATCCGCAGGGACTAGAACGGAATGAGCAGTTCTTC. It specifies CATSDPQGLERNEQFF.

The sample holds many counts of this clonotype. The chain recombines TRBV6-1 with TRBJ2-3; unclear D gene. CDR1 and CDR2 (germline): MNHNS, SASEGT. The CDR3 extends over 11 amino acids. Trimming took 5 bases from V and 2 from J, leaving 2 bases between them. CDR3 in amino acids: CASSNTDTQYF. Written as DNA, the CDR3 is TGTGCCAGCAGTAACACAGATACGCAGTATTTT.

This clonotype is judged medium-sized. The rearrangement links TRBV28 to TRBJ2-7, with 10 positions matching TRBD2. Germline V gives CDR1 MDHEN, CDR2 SYDVKM. The CDR3 consists of 13 residues. The trim removed 7 bases at V and 3 bases at J, leaving 3 bases unmatched. The DNA of the CDR3 is TGTGCCAGCAACCGACTAGCGGGCTACGAGCAGTACTTC. This gives the protein CASNRLAGYEQYF.

Worth noting for this clonotype: Lacking the conserved final phenylalanine or tryptophan, this CDR3 likely reflects a read error. The DNA is omitted, as the CDR3 cannot be located on it reliably, and the CDR3 follows TCRdb's listing. This chain uses TRBV19 with TRBJ2-6. The germline gives CDR1 LNHDA, CDR2 SQIVND (reference sequence). The CDR3 spans 8 residues, counting both ends. The CDR3 sequence: CASSIDPQ.

This chain uses TRBV10-3 with TRBJ2-6; TRBD2 is a possible D gene (7 bases). The last part of the DNA fits TRBJ2-7 better; the J call may be wrong. This CDR3 spans 17 amino acids. CDR1 ENHRY and CDR2 SYGVKD come from the germline V gene. Written as DNA, the CDR3 is TGTGCCATCAGTGAGCCCCGCGGGGGCGGCTCTGGGTGGGAGCAGTACTTC. Translated: CAISEPRGGGSGWEQYF.

The chain links TRBV5-8 to TRBJ2-3; D is undetermined. The better agreement between TRBJ2-7 and the DNA end casts doubt on the J call. Germline loops: CDR1 SGHTS, CDR2 YDEGEE. The CDR3 sequence is 13 residues long. This chain's CDR3 is CASSSRGSYEQYF. In nucleotides, the CDR3 is TGTGCCAGCAGCAGCCGCGGTTCCTACGAGCAGTACTTC.

This chain joins TRBV7-3 and TRBJ2-1; tentative D call: TRBD1 (6 bases). The CDR3 loop spans 14 amino acids. V shed 5 bases and J shed 5 bases, with 13 bases lying between them. CDR1 and CDR2 (germline): SGHTA, FQGTGA. In nucleotides, the CDR3 is TGTGCCAGCAGCCCCCTAGGGGGAAACAATGAGCAGTTCTTC. Protein product: CASSPLGGNNEQFF.

The chain links TRBV7-9 to TRBJ2-5, with D tentatively TRBD1 (6 bases). From germline, CDR1 is SEHNR and CDR2 FQNEAQ (reference sequence). The CDR3 spans 15 residues. The V end was cut by 1 base, the J end by 5 bases, with 14 bases between. CDR3 residues: CASSLGSGDGETQYF. The CDR3 bases are TGTGCCAGCAGCTTAGGATCAGGGGATGGGGAGACCCAGTACTTC.

There are many counts of this clonotype. A read error may account for a junction end that differs from germline. The J gene is TRBJ2-5, the V gene TRBV5-4; 7 positions agree with TRBD1. The CDR3 has 14 residues. CDR1 is SGHNT, CDR2 YYREEE, per germline (reference sequence). CDR3 amino acids: CASSLPGQQETQYF. The CDR3 DNA follows: TGCGCCAGCAGCCTACCGGGACAGCAAGAGACCCAGTACTTC.